This passage covers 13 T cell receptor beta chains from one sample sequenced in a study of blood T cell repertoires in COVID-19. The data were produced by immunoSEQ multiplex PCR, yet TCRdb's version contains in-frame clones alone and is incomplete. In the table there are just under 350,000 clones, about 87% of which are singletons. The sequenced material came from peripheral blood. Source of these receptors: a woman between 50 and 59 years old with COVID-19, enrolled during active disease.

This chain connects TRBV21-1 to TRBJ1-1; the table assigns TRBD1, which was not confirmed against the DNA. TRBV21-1 is marked as a pseudogene. This CDR3 contains 17 residues. CDR3 loop: CASGKGIPDSQNTEAFF. As DNA, the CDR3 is TGTGCCAGCGGAAAGGGGATCCCCGACAGCCAGAACACTGAAGCTTTCTTT.

This chain connects TRBV7-9 to TRBJ2-3; a possible D gene is TRBD1 (6 bases). The V end was cut by 5 bases, the J end by 2 bases, with 17 bases between. In germline, CDR1 is SEHNR, CDR2 FQNEAQ (reference sequence). The CDR3 covers 16 residues. CDR3 sequence reads: CASSILTGPYTDTQYF. CDR3 in DNA: TGTGCCAGCAGCATCCTCACAGGGCCGTACACAGATACGCAGTATTTT.

The chain joins TRBV14 to TRBJ2-5; tentatively, D is TRBD2 (6 bases). The V and J ends lost 3 bases and 4 bases respectively, with 15 bases between them. Per the germline V gene, CDR1 is SGHDN and CDR2 is FVKESK. The CDR3 runs 15 residues. The CDR3 DNA is TGTGCCAGCAGCCAGGACCACGGGAGAAGAGAGACCCAGTACTTC. Encoded protein: CASSQDHGRRETQYF. The variable domain in full, with the rest retrieved from reference TRBV14 and TRBJ2-5, is EAGVTQFPSHSVIEKGQTVTLRCDPISGHDNLYWYRRVMGKEIKFLLHFVKESKQDESGMPNNRFLAERTGGTYSTLKVQPAELEDSGVYFCASSQDHGRRETQYFGPGTRLLVL.

This clone was observed a handful of times. This chain uses TRBV7-2 with TRBJ1-2; a weak D match, TRBD1 (6 bases). With 1 base removed from V and 0 bases from J, the gap between germline ends came to 21 bases. Germline values: CDR1 SGHTA, CDR2 FQGNSA. The CDR3 loop spans 19 amino acids. In DNA form, the CDR3 reads TGTGCCAGCAGCTTAGGTCCTGGACAGTGGGATAAGGCTAACTATGGCTACACCTTC. The encoded protein is CASSLGPGQWDKANYGYTF.

The chain joins TRBV6-6 to TRBJ2-7, with D possibly matching TRBD2 (5 bases). V was cut by 2 bases and J by 4 bases, with 9 bases left in between. CDR1 is MNHNY, CDR2 SVGAGI, per germline (reference sequence). The CDR3 has 13 amino acids. CDR3 loop: CASSYEGHYEQYF. The CDR3, as DNA: TGTGCCAGCAGTTACGAGGGTCATTACGAGCAGTACTTC.

As to this clone: The junction departs from germline at one end; a sequencing error may be responsible. DNA for the CDR3: TGTGCCATCAGTGAGACGGTAGCGGAGCGGTTCTTC. Amino acid sequence: CAISETVAERFF. The rearrangement uses TRBV10-3 and TRBJ2-1; D might be TRBD2 (6 bases). Germline V CDR1 and CDR2: ENHRY, SYGVKD. CDR3 length: 12 amino acids.

This clone showed up just a few times. The J gene is TRBJ1-6, the V gene TRBV27, with D perhaps matching TRBD1 (5 bases). Germline V gene data show CDR1 as MNHEY and CDR2 as SMNVEV (reference sequence). This CDR3 has 15 amino acids. Trimming removed 2 bases at V and 10 bases at J, with 15 bases between. The CDR3 DNA sequence: TGTGCCAGCAGTTTAGTGGGAACAGGAGGGTCACCCCTCCACTTT. Its translation: CASSLVGTGGSPLHF.

The J gene is TRBJ1-2, the V gene TRBV29-1; 8 nucleotides align to TRBD1. J lost 3 bases, V lost 3 bases, and 6 bases had no gene match. This CDR3 has 14 amino acids. The germline CDR1 and CDR2 sequences are SQVTM and ANQGSEA. The DNA of the CDR3 is TGCAGCGTTGAGGGGGCAGGGGGCGACTATGGCTACACCTTC. Its translation: CSVEGAGGDYGYTF.

The rearrangement links TRBV4-2 to TRBJ2-2; 10 bases align to TRBD1. V lost 4 bases and J lost 7; bases outside the gene matches: 6. CDR1 and CDR2 (germline): LGHNA, YNFKEQ. The CDR3 runs 15 residues. CDR3 nucleotide sequence: TGTGCCAGCAGCCGCTCGACAGGGGGCGGCGGGGAGCTGTTTTTT. It codes for CASSRSTGGGGELFF.

CDR3 protein: CASSLVQGAANEKLFF. CDR3 coding DNA: TGTGCCAGCAGCTTGGTACAGGGGGCGGCTAATGAAAAACTGTTTTTT. V is TRBV13 and J is TRBJ1-4; TRBD1 aligns across 9 bases. J lost 3 bases, V lost 3 bases, and 5 bases had no gene match. CDR1 is PRHDT and CDR2 is FYEKMQ in the germline V gene (reference sequence). This CDR3 spans 16 amino acids.

The chain employs TRBV5-4 and TRBJ2-7; D remains unclear. Germline lookup yields CDR1 SGHNT and CDR2 YYREEE (reference sequence). The CDR3 consists of 12 residues. V dropped 2 bases and J dropped 3 bases, with 6 bases sitting between them. The CDR3 DNA follows: TGTGCCAGCAGCTTCCCCCTCTACGAGCAGTACTTC. This gives the protein CASSFPLYEQYF.

This chain uses TRBV5-6 with TRBJ2-1; 14 nucleotides agree with TRBD2. After removal of 4 bases from V and 16 bases from J, the junction contained 7 bases not matched to a gene. Germline V gives CDR1 SGHDT, CDR2 YYEEEE. The CDR3 spans 13 residues. The CDR3, as DNA: TGTGCCAGCAGCGCGAGACTAGCGGGAGGGCTCTTCTTC. This sequence encodes CASSARLAGGLFF.

This clone was counted a few times. The rearrangement links TRBV3-1 (or the pseudogene TRBV3-2) to TRBJ2-1; 9 bases are a match to TRBD2. The germline V gene has CDR1 LGHDT and CDR2 YNNKEL (reference sequence). CDR3 length: 14 amino acids. V was pared by 4 bases and J by 9 bases, with 7 bases of the junction left unmatched. CDR3 in amino acids: CASSPSGGRGEQFF. In DNA form, the CDR3 reads TGTGCCAGCAGCCCCAGCGGGGGGAGGGGTGAGCAGTTCTTC.